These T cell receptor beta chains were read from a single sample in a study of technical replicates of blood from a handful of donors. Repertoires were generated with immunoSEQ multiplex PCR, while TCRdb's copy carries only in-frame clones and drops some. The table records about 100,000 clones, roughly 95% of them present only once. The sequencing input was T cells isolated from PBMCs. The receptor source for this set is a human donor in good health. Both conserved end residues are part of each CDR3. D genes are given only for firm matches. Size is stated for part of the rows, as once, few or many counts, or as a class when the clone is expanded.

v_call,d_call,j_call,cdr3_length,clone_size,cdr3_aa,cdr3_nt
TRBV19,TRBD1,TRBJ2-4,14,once,CASSPTGTKNIQYF,TGTGCCAGTAGTCCGACAGGGACCAAAAACATTCAGTACTTC
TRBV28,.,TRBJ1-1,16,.,CASSLASRGGHTEAFF,TGTGCCAGCAGTTTGGCGAGCCGAGGTGGTCACACTGAAGCTTTCTTT
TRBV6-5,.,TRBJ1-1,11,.,CASSRNTEAFF,TGTGCCAGCAGTCGGAACACTGAAGCTTTCTTT
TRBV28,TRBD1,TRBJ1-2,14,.,CASSLDRAIYGYTF,TGTGCCAGCAGTTTAGACAGGGCGATTTATGGCTACACCTTC
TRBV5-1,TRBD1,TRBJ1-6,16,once,CASRDSGQTYNSPLHF,TGCGCCAGCAGGGACTCGGGACAGACCTATAATTCACCCCTCCACTTT
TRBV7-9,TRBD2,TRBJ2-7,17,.,CASSYGTSGMRGYEQYF,TGTGCCAGCAGCTACGGGACTAGCGGGATGCGGGGCTACGAGCAGTACTTC
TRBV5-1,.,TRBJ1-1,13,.,CAGRPRSCTEAFF,TGCGCCGGCAGACCCAGGTCCTGCACTGAAGCTTTCTTT
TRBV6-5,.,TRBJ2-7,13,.,CASSYEVSYEQYF,TGTGCCAGCAGTTATGAGGTTTCCTACGAGCAGTACTTC
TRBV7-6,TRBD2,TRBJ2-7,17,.,CASSLYSGGGASYEQYF,TGTGCCAGCAGCTTATATTCCGGCGGGGGGGCTTCCTACGAGCAGTACTTC
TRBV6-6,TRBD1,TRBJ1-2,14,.,CASSYSDRAYGYTF,TGTGCCAGCAGTTACTCGGACAGGGCCTACGGCTACACCTTC
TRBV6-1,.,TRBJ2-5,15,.,CASSPIVGQQETQYF,TGTGCCAGCAGCCCCATAGTAGGACAGCAAGAGACCCAGTACTTC
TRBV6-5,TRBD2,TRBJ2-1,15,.,CASSYVAGARNEQFF,TGTGCCAGCAGTTACGTAGCGGGGGCGCGGAATGAGCAGTTCTTC
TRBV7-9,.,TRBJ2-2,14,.,CASSLALAVGELFF,TGTGCCAGCAGCTTAGCACTAGCCGTCGGGGAGCTGTTTTTT
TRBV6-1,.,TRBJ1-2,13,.,CASSEGPGYGYTF,TGTGCCAGCAGTGAAGGGCCGGGGTATGGCTACACCTTC
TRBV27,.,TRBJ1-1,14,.,CASSGDSVGTEAFF,TGTGCCAGCAGTGGCGACAGTGTGGGCACTGAAGCTTTCTTT
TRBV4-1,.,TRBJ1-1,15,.,CASSQEPQGFAEAFF,TGCGCCAGCAGCCAAGAGCCGCAGGGGTTCGCTGAAGCTTTCTTT
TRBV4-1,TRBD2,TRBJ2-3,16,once,CASSQRSGGSTDTQYF,TGCGCCAGCAGCCAAAGGAGCGGGGGTAGCACAGATACGCAGTATTTT
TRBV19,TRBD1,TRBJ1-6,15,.,CASSLRTGELSPLHF,TGTGCCAGTAGTTTACGGACAGGGGAACTTTCACCCCTCCACTTT
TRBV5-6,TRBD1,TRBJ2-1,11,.,CASSNGQGEFF,TGTGCCAGCAGCAACGGACAGGGCGAGTTCTTC
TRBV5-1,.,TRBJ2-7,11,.,CASSGRREQYF,TGCGCCAGCAGCGGGAGGCGAGAGCAGTACTTC
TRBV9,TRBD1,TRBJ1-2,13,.,CASSVTGQGLSTF,TGTGCCAGCAGCGTAACGGGACAGGGACTCTCCACCTTC
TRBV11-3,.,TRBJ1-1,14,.,CASSRTGSNTEAFF,TGTGCCAGCAGCCGTACAGGGTCGAACACTGAAGCTTTCTTT
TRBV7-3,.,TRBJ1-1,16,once,CASSLAQFAGNTEAFF,TGTGCCAGCAGCTTAGCTCAGTTCGCAGGGAACACTGAAGCTTTCTTT
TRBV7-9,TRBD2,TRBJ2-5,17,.,CASRGLAGGESGETQYF,TGTGCCAGCAGAGGACTAGCGGGGGGGGAATCCGGTGAGACCCAGTACTTC
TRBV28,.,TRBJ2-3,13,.,CASTGIEADTQYF,TGTGCCAGCACCGGGATCGAGGCGGATACGCAGTATTTT
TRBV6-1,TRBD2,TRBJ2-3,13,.,CASTQEAGNTQYF,TGTGCCAGCACCCAAGAAGCGGGGAATACGCAGTATTTT
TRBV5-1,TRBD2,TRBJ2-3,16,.,CASSLTRRGVSDTQYF,TGCGCCAGCAGCTTGACTCGGCGGGGGGTATCAGATACGCAGTATTTT
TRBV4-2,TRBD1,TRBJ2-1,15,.,CASSQDRGDRVMFFF,TGTGCCAGCAGCCAAGATAGAGGGGACAGGGTCATGTTTTTCTTC
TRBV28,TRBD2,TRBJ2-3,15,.,CASSFAGGPSDTQYF,TGTGCCAGCAGTTTCGCGGGGGGGCCTTCCGATACGCAGTATTTT
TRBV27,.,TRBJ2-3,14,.,CASSLTGGGGTQYF,TGTGCCAGCAGTTTGACAGGTGGCGGGGGTACGCAGTATTTT
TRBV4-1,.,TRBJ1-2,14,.,CASSQEHPDSGYTF,TGCGCCAGCAGCCAAGAGCACCCCGACAGTGGCTACACCTTC
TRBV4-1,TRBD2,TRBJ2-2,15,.,CASSLGLENTGELFF,TGCGCCAGCAGCCTTGGACTAGAGAACACCGGGGAGCTGTTTTTT
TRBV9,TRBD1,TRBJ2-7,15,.,CASSVGTGGSYEQYF,TGTGCCAGCAGCGTGGGGACAGGCGGCTCCTACGAGCAGTACTTC
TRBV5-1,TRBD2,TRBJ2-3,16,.,CASSFAGGTLADTQYF,TGCGCCAGCAGCTTCGCGGGAGGAACCCTCGCAGATACGCAGTATTTT
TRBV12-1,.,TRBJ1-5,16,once,CASSFWAGGGNQPQHF,TGTGCCAGCAGCTTTTGGGCAGGCGGGGGCAATCAGCCCCAGCATTTT
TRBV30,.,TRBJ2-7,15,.,CAWSVLDRTTGEQYF,TGTGCCTGGAGTGTACTCGACAGGACCACGGGCGAGCAGTACTTC
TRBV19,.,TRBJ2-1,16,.,CASSIGWGVTQGEQFF,TGTGCCAGTAGTATAGGGTGGGGGGTGACCCAGGGTGAGCAGTTCTTC
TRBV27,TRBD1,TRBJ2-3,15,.,CASSLGTGDTDTQYF,TGTGCCAGCAGTTTAGGGACAGGAGACACAGATACGCAGTATTTT
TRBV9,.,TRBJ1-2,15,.,CASSTRGGQNYGYTF,TGTGCCAGCAGCACTCGGGGGGGACAAAACTATGGCTACACCTTC
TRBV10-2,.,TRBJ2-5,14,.,CASSDRDRRETQYF,TGCGCCAGCAGTGACAGGGATAGGAGAGAGACCCAGTACTTC
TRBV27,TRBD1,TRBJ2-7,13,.,CASWTGGVNEQYF,TGTGCCAGCTGGACAGGGGGTGTGAACGAGCAGTACTTC
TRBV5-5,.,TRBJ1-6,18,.,CASSLTGILSSYNSPLHF,TGTGCCAGCAGCTTAACAGGGATACTAAGCTCCTATAATTCACCCCTCCACTTT
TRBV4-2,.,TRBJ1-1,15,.,CASSQGTAFGGEAFF,TGTGCCAGCAGCCAAGGGACAGCCTTTGGGGGTGAAGCTTTCTTT
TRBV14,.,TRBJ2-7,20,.,CASSQMGHPGGQFKAYEQYF,TGTGCCAGCAGCCAAATGGGACATCCGGGGGGCCAGTTTAAGGCCTACGAGCAGTACTTC
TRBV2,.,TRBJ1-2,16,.,CASSADLRWTFNGYTF,TGTGCCAGCAGTGCAGACCTCCGTTGGACATTCAATGGCTACACCTTC
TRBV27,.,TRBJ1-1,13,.,CASSSSLQGVAFF,TGTGCCAGCAGTTCCTCCCTACAGGGAGTAGCTTTCTTT
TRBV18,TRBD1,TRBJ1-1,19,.,CASSPPIGQGASLHTEAFF,TGTGCCAGCTCACCACCGATTGGACAGGGGGCTTCATTGCACACTGAAGCTTTCTTT
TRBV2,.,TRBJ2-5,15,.,CASSERISAGETQYF,TGTGCCAGCAGTGAACGGATCTCGGCGGGCGAGACCCAGTACTTC
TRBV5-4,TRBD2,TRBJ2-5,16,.,CASSSGLAGGGGTQYF,TGTGCCAGCAGCTCGGGACTAGCGGGAGGAGGTGGGACCCAGTACTTC
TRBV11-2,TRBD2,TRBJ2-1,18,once,CASSLGSPTSGRPNEQFF,TGTGCCAGCAGCTTAGGATCCCCTACTAGCGGGAGACCAAATGAGCAGTTCTTC